The rows below give T cell receptor beta chains drawn from one sample of a study of response to subunit inactivated influenza vaccine. MiXCR was run by TCRdb on the RT-PCR reads, yielding one entry per CDR3 protein. The sample records roughly 290,000 distinct CDR3 sequences, around a fifth being singletons. Material: PBMCs from blood, obtained 21 months after vaccination. These receptor sequences come from a man aged 45 to 70 who received an inactivated influenza vaccine. Both conserved end residues are part of each CDR3. Fields, in order: D gene, J gene, clone size, V gene, CDR3 protein, CDR3 DNA. A D gene is named only where the DNA matches it firmly. Expanded clones are given a class, and other clones once, few, many or no size at all.

TRBD1	TRBJ1-4	few	TRBV19	CASDGTGGEKLFF	TGTGCCAGCGACGGGACAGGGGGAGAAAAACTGTTTTTT
NA	TRBJ2-1	NA	TRBV2	CASSDLSENEQFF	TGTGCCAGCAGTGATCTCTCAGAGAATGAGCAGTTCTTC
NA	TRBJ2-3	few	TRBV4-3	CASSQDWQGMGDTQYF	TGCGCCAGCAGCCAAGATTGGCAGGGGATGGGAGATACGCAGTATTTT
TRBD2	TRBJ2-1	few	TRBV29-1	CSVGGLAGPYNEQFF	TGCAGCGTCGGAGGTCTAGCGGGGCCCTACAATGAGCAGTTCTTC
NA	TRBJ1-2	NA	TRBV19	CASSIGEIGYTF	TGTGCCAGTAGTATCGGGGAAATCGGCTACACCTTC
NA	TRBJ1-1	few	TRBV25-1	CASGLLSNTEAFF	TGTGCCAGCGGCTTATTATCGAACACTGAAGCTTTCTTT
NA	TRBJ1-1	few	TRBV20-1	CSARPNEAEAFF	TGCAGTGCTAGACCCAACGAGGCAGAAGCTTTCTTT
NA	TRBJ1-1	NA	TRBV12-3/TRBV12-4	CASTGRRGGTEAFF	TGTGCCAGCACCGGTAGGAGGGGGGGGACTGAAGCTTTCTTT
TRBD2	TRBJ2-3	NA	TRBV10-3	CAISGTSGITDTQYF	TGTGCCATCAGCGGGACTAGCGGAATCACAGATACGCAGTATTTT
NA	TRBJ1-2	few	TRBV21-1	CASSKVTRVSFYGYTF	TGTGCCAGCAGCAAAGTTACCAGGGTCTCCTTCTATGGCTACACCTTC
TRBD1	TRBJ2-3	once	TRBV6-5	CASSSPTGVTDTQYF	TGTGCCAGCAGTTCTCCCACAGGGGTCACAGATACGCAGTATTTT
NA	TRBJ2-3	NA	TRBV4-1	CASSQDLITGSDTQYF	TGCGCCAGCAGCCAAGATCTTATTACAGGGTCTGATACGCAGTATTTT
NA	TRBJ2-3	once	TRBV5-1	CASSRTTDTQYF	TGCGCCAGCAGCAGAACGACCGATACGCAGTATTTT
NA	TRBJ1-2	many	TRBV29-1	CSVLGLGPAGYTF	TGCAGCGTTTTGGGACTGGGCCCGGCGGGCTACACCTTC
TRBD2	TRBJ2-3	few	TRBV10-1	CASSEPTSGSTDTQYF	TGCGCCAGCAGTGAACCGACTAGCGGTAGCACAGATACGCAGTATTTT
TRBD1	TRBJ1-6	NA	TRBV5-4	CAGSLTGVNHNSYNSPLHF	TGTGCCGGCAGCTTGACAGGGGTCAACCACAACTCCTATAATTCACCCCTCCACTTT
NA	TRBJ1-1	NA	TRBV5-5	CASRFRDNTEAFF	TGTGCCAGCAGATTCAGGGATAACACTGAAGCTTTCTTT
NA	TRBJ1-3	NA	TRBV20-1	CSARDTETGNTIYF	TGCAGTGCTAGAGATACAGAGACCGGAAACACCATATATTTT
NA	TRBJ2-5	NA	TRBV5-1	CASSLAGLRETQYF	TGCGCCAGCAGCTTGGCAGGGCTCCGAGAGACCCAGTACTTC
NA	TRBJ1-1	many	TRBV6-2/TRBV6-3	CASSEDNQNTEAFF	TGTGCCAGCAGTGAAGATAACCAGAACACTGAAGCTTTCTTT
TRBD1	TRBJ1-6	NA	TRBV28	CASSLGQGQNSPLHF	TGTGCCAGCAGTTTAGGACAGGGTCAAAATTCACCCCTCCACTTT
NA	TRBJ1-3	NA	TRBV12-3/TRBV12-4	CASSARPGGSGNTIYF	TGTGCCAGCAGCGCCCGCCCTGGAGGCTCTGGAAACACCATATATTTT
NA	TRBJ1-5	NA	TRBV28	CASRVRVGNQPQHF	TGTGCCAGCAGGGTCAGGGTTGGCAATCAGCCCCAGCATTTT
TRBD1	TRBJ2-2	few	TRBV7-8	CASSQTGVSRELFF	TGTGCCAGCAGCCAGACAGGGGTTTCCAGGGAGCTGTTTTTT
TRBD2	TRBJ2-7	NA	TRBV15	CATSRGTSGDAYEQYF	TGTGCCACCAGCAGAGGGACTAGCGGGGACGCCTACGAGCAGTACTTC
NA	TRBJ2-7	few	TRBV12-3/TRBV12-4	CASSPSTGMAEQYF	TGTGCCAGCAGTCCGAGTACAGGGATGGCCGAGCAGTACTTC
TRBD1	TRBJ1-2	few	TRBV7-8	CASSLTGDGYTF	TGTGCCAGCAGCTTAACAGGGGATGGCTACACCTTC
NA	TRBJ1-1	many	TRBV6-5	CASSYRARGMNTEAFF	TGTGCCAGCAGTTACAGGGCGCGGGGCATGAACACTGAAGCTTTCTTT
NA	TRBJ1-5	NA	TRBV18	CASSRYTGSEPQHF	TGTGCCAGCTCACGTTACACAGGGTCGGAGCCCCAGCATTTT
NA	TRBJ2-3	NA	TRBV7-2	CASSLRGQTTDTQYF	TGTGCCAGCTCTCTCCGGGGGCAGACCACAGATACGCAGTATTTT
TRBD1	TRBJ1-5	many	TRBV20-1	CSARDLRGGQGSNQPQHF	TGCAGTGCTAGAGACTTACGAGGGGGACAGGGGAGCAATCAGCCCCAGCATTTT
NA	TRBJ2-1	NA	TRBV4-3	CASSREGRNEQFF	TGCGCCAGCAGCCGAGAGGGACGGAATGAGCAGTTCTTC
NA	TRBJ1-2	NA	TRBV20-1	CKTTAGDYGYTF	TGCAAAACAACAGCAGGGGACTATGGCTACACCTTC
TRBD1	TRBJ2-7	NA	TRBV12-3/TRBV12-4	CASSYTGGITYEQYF	TGTGCCAGCAGTTATACAGGGGGCATAACCTACGAGCAGTACTTC
TRBD1	TRBJ1-5	NA	TRBV30	CAWNRGPGQPQHF	TGTGCCTGGAACAGGGGGCCGGGTCAGCCCCAGCATTTT
NA	TRBJ2-7	NA	TRBV12-3/TRBV12-4	CASSRGGSYEQYF	TGTGCCAGCAGTAGAGGGGGGTCCTACGAGCAGTACTTC
TRBD1	TRBJ1-5	NA	TRBV20-1	CSASGTGGGGQPQHF	TGCAGTGCTAGTGGGACAGGGGGCGGCGGTCAGCCCCAGCATTTT
TRBD2	TRBJ2-1	NA	TRBV5-1	CASSQGLAGSAEQFF	TGCGCCAGCAGCCAGGGACTAGCGGGGTCCGCTGAGCAGTTCTTC
NA	TRBJ2-7	few	TRBV29-1	CSAAPTSSYEQYF	TGCAGCGCCGCACCGACTAGCTCCTACGAGCAGTACTTC
TRBD1	TRBJ2-7	NA	TRBV7-2	CASSSHRTGPEQYF	TGTGCCAGCAGCTCGCATAGGACAGGCCCCGAGCAGTACTTC
NA	TRBJ1-1	few	TRBV14	CASSQGSVSAAFF	TGTGCCAGCAGCCAAGGCAGCGTGTCGGCGGCTTTCTTT